Below, 20 T cell receptor beta chains from the same sample are listed, as sequenced in a study of read filtering for tumor transcriptome and immune sequencing. From approximately 430 ng of RNA, a library with molecular barcoded alpha/delta and beta/gamma adaptors was made. Each CDR3 protein is one row after TCRdb ran MiXCR on the reads. The sample has around 58,000 distinct CDR3 sequences, about 15% seen once. Sequences were obtained from a population of CD138-negative cells sorted from bone marrow. These receptor sequences come from a donor older than 35 with multiple myeloma.

This clonotype was detected once. At one boundary the junction diverges from the germline segment, which might be a read error. The genes are TRBV18 and TRBJ1-1; D not resolved. This CDR3 is built from 14 residues. Looked up from germline, CDR1 is KGHSH and CDR2 is LQKENI. The CDR3 is CASSLYSRNTEASF. DNA of the CDR3: TGTGCCAGCTCACTTTACAGCAGGAACACTGAAGCTTCCTTT.

A few counts support this clonotype. A much larger clone differs from this one at a single base, so this may be a read error. The chain uses TRBV5-1 and TRBJ2-1, with D hard to call. The CDR3 sequence is 15 residues long. Germline V gives CDR1 SGHRS, CDR2 YFSETQ. The CDR3 loop is CASSLGISSYKEQFF. The CDR3 coding sequence is TGCGCCAGCAGCTTGGGTATTAGCTCCTACAAGGAGCAGTTCTTC.

This clonotype was seen more than once but under ten times. A much larger clone differs from this one at a single base, so this may be a read error. The chain joins TRBV27 to TRBJ2-6; D unresolved. This CDR3 comprises 15 residues. Between the trimmed V and J ends, which lost 8 bases and 0 bases, there was a span of 11 bases. The germline V gene has CDR1 MNHEY and CDR2 SMNVEV (reference sequence). In nucleotides, the CDR3 is TGTGCCAGCGGATTTAGTTCCTCTGGGGCCAACGTCCTGACTTTC. It translates to CASGFSSSGANVLTF.

A few counts support this clonotype. The CDR3 spells CASSQGSGQGRLGNTIYF. The DNA of the CDR3 is TGCGCCAGCAGCCAAGGCTCGGGGCAGGGACGACTAGGAAACACCATATATTTT. V is TRBV4-3 and J is TRBJ1-3; TRBD1 might be the D (5 bases). CDR3 length: 18 amino acids. V dropped 1 base and J dropped 4 bases, with 20 bases sitting between them. Germline values: CDR1 LGHNA, CDR2 YSLEER.

Ten or more counts support this clonotype. This could be a read error, since a much larger clone is one nucleotide away. V and J are TRBV28 and TRBJ2-1, with 14 bases aligning to TRBD2. From germline, CDR1 is MDHEN and CDR2 SYDVKM. V trimming: 3 bases; J trimming: 6 bases; junction bases outside the gene matches: 4. The CDR3 extends over 16 amino acids. The CDR3, as DNA: TGTGCCAGCAGTTTCCCGGGACTAGCGGGAGCCAATGAGCAGTTCTTC. Translated: CASSFPGLAGANEQFF.

This clonotype occurred many times. V usage is TRBV5-1 and J usage is TRBJ2-1; 10 bases agree with TRBD2. Germline-derived CDR1 and CDR2 are SGHRS and YFSETQ. The CDR3 runs to 15 residues. The V segment lost 3 bases and the J segment 3 bases; nucleotides outside the gene matches: 3. The CDR3 is CASSSGLAVYNEQFF. CDR3 coding DNA: TGCGCCAGCAGCTCAGGACTAGCGGTCTACAATGAGCAGTTCTTC.

In its sample, this clonotype was seen many times. CDR3: CASSPKYNEQFF. CDR3 sequence (DNA): TGTGCCAGCAGTCCTAAATACAATGAGCAGTTCTTC. The chain uses TRBV6-1 and TRBJ2-1; D remains ambiguous. Trimming pared 5 bases from V and 4 bases from J, leaving 6 bases between. From germline, CDR1 is MNHNS and CDR2 SASEGT. The CDR3 spans 12 residues.

A remark on this clonotype: A much larger clone differs from this one at a single base, so this may be a read error. The chain links TRBV11-3 to TRBJ1-1, with D uncertain. The CDR3 covers 13 residues. Trimming cost V 3 bases and J 2 bases, with 7 bases left between them. The germline V gene has CDR1 SGHNT and CDR2 YENEEA. The CDR3 DNA follows: TGTGCCAGCAGCTTTGCCCCAAACACTGAAGCTTTCTTT. This sequence encodes CASSFAPNTEAFF.

The J gene is TRBJ2-3, the V gene TRBV5-4; tentatively, D is TRBD2 (6 bases). With 2 bases removed from V and 5 bases from J, the gap between germline ends came to 12 bases. Germline CDR1 SGHNT, CDR2 YYREEE (reference sequence). This CDR3 spans 14 amino acids. CDR3 nucleotides: TGTGCCAGCAGCTTCCTGAGGAGGGGAGATACGCAGTATTTT. This codes for CASSFLRRGDTQYF.

This clonotype showed up many times. The chain combines TRBV7-9 with TRBJ1-4, with D hard to call. The CDR3 runs 12 residues. Trimming left V 5 bases short and J 8 bases short, with 9 bases between. CDR1 is SEHNR and CDR2 is FQNEAQ in the germline V gene (reference sequence). The CDR3 is CASSLGGEKLFF. Written as DNA, the CDR3 is TGTGCCAGCAGCCTCGGCGGCGAAAAACTGTTTTTT. The full variable domain, completed using reference TRBV7-9 and TRBJ1-4, is DTGVSQNPRHKITKRGQNVTFRCDPISEHNRLYWYRQTLGQGPEFLTYFQNEAQLEKSRLLSDRFSAERPKGSFSTLEIQRTEQGDSAMYLCASSLGGEKLFFGSGTQLSVL.

This clonotype appeared many times. The chain uses TRBV5-1 and TRBJ1-1; D remains unclear. There are 13 residues in the CDR3. Trimming removed 7 bases from V and 4 bases from J, with 14 bases in between. Germline V gene sequence: CDR1 SGHRS, CDR2 YFSETQ. In nucleotides, the CDR3 is TGCGCCAGCGGGCAACCCCCCGGCACTGAAGCTTTCTTT. Protein product: CASGQPPGTEAFF. The whole variable domain, filled in from reference TRBV5-1 and TRBJ1-1, reads KAGVTQTPRYLIKTRGQQVTLSCSPISGHRSVSWYQQTPGQGLQFLFEYFSETQRNKGNFPGRFSGRQFSNSRSEMNVSTLELGDSALYLCASGQPPGTEAFFGQGTRLTVV.

This clonotype was observed at least ten times. The chain employs TRBV5-4 and TRBJ2-1, with D maybe TRBD1 (6 bases). V lost 4 bases, J lost 7 bases, and 18 bases lay in between. Germline V CDR1 and CDR2: SGHNT, YYREEE (reference sequence). This CDR3 has 15 residues. As DNA, the CDR3 is TGTGCCAGCAGCATCTCCGGGATAGGGGGAAATGAGCAGTTCTTC. It is translated as CASSISGIGGNEQFF.

This chain's CDR3 is CSVAGGSSGNTIYF. CDR3 DNA sequence: TGCAGCGTTGCCGGGGGATCCTCTGGAAACACCATATATTTT. The chain has TRBV29-1 and TRBJ1-3; tentative D call: TRBD1 (5 bases). Trimming left V 4 bases short and J 0 bases short, with 10 bases between. The germline V gene encodes CDR1 SQVTM and CDR2 ANQGSEA. The CDR3 is made up of 14 amino acids. The full variable domain, with the rest looked up from reference TRBV29-1 and TRBJ1-3, is SAVISQKPSRDICQRGTSLTIQCQVDSQVTMMFWYRQQPGQSLTLIATANQGSEATYESGFVIDKFPISRPNLTFSTLTVSNMSPEDSSIYLCSVAGGSSGNTIYFGEGSWLTVV.

This clonotype was counted ten times or more. CDR3 in DNA: TGTGCCAGCAGTTCCCCGGGGACTAGCGGGAGTAGTGAGCAGTTCTTC. Encoded protein: CASSSPGTSGSSEQFF. The chain couples TRBV28 to TRBJ2-1; 14 positions agree with TRBD2. Germline CDR1 and CDR2: MDHEN and SYDVKM. The CDR3 is 16 amino acids. V was pared by 4 bases and J by 9 bases, with 8 bases of the junction left unmatched.

This clonotype was recorded many times. The rearrangement uses TRBV19 and TRBJ2-3; D is ambiguous. The V end lost 7 bases, the J end lost 5 bases, and 7 bases lay between the germline ends. The CDR3 is 11 amino acids. Germline V CDR1 and CDR2: LNHDA, SQIVND (reference sequence). The CDR3 nucleotides are TGTGCCAGTAAAGGCGGAGATACGCAGTATTTT. As protein: CASKGGDTQYF.

This clonotype has at least ten counts. The rearrangement links TRBV29-1 to TRBJ1-5; 8 nucleotides agree with TRBD1. CDR3 size: 13 residues. With 4 bases clipped from V and 3 bases from J, the junction kept 2 bases outside the gene matches. Germline CDR1 is SQVTM and CDR2 is ANQGSEA. The CDR3 coding sequence is TGCAGCGTTGGGGGACAGGCCAATCAGCCCCAGCATTTT. Translating it yields CSVGGQANQPQHF.

This clonotype was observed many times. The J gene is TRBJ1-1, the V gene TRBV5-6; the match to TRBD1 covers 7 bases. J lost 6 bases, V lost 4 bases, and 9 bases had no gene match. The CDR3 loop spans 14 amino acids. In germline, CDR1 is SGHDT, CDR2 YYEEEE. The CDR3 protein is CASSLGQFIAEAFF. The CDR3 DNA is TGTGCCAGCAGCCTGGGACAGTTTATCGCTGAAGCTTTCTTT.

This clonotype was seen many times. The J gene is TRBJ2-1, the V gene TRBV5-1, with 9 bases matching TRBD1. The CDR3 is 17 residues long. CDR1 SGHRS and CDR2 YFSETQ come from the germline V gene. The ends lost 3 bases at V and 0 bases at J; junction bases unmatched: 7. CDR3 residues: CASSSTGGDTSYNEQFF. As DNA, the CDR3 is TGCGCCAGCAGCTCCACAGGGGGCGATACCTCCTACAATGAGCAGTTCTTC.

This clonotype was seen many times. The rearrangement joins TRBV20-1 to TRBJ1-1; D remains unclear. V was clipped by 2 bases and J by 4 bases, with 17 bases between them. Germline-derived CDR1 and CDR2 are DFQATT and SNEGSKA (reference sequence). The CDR3 has 15 amino acids. The CDR3 bases are TGCAGTGCTAGACTTCCAAGGCGTGAGTTCACTGAAGCTTTCTTT. Amino acid sequence: CSARLPRREFTEAFF.

This clonotype has a count of ten or more. The chain has TRBV20-1 and TRBJ2-7, with TRBD2 identical over 7 bases. Trimming cost V 1 base and J 1 base; bases outside gene matches: 4. Germline assignment: CDR1 DFQATT and CDR2 SNEGSKA (reference sequence). The CDR3 spans 14 residues. CDR3 residues: CSARVGTKSYEQYF. CDR3 sequence (DNA): TGCAGTGCTAGAGTGGGGACTAAGTCCTACGAGCAGTACTTC.